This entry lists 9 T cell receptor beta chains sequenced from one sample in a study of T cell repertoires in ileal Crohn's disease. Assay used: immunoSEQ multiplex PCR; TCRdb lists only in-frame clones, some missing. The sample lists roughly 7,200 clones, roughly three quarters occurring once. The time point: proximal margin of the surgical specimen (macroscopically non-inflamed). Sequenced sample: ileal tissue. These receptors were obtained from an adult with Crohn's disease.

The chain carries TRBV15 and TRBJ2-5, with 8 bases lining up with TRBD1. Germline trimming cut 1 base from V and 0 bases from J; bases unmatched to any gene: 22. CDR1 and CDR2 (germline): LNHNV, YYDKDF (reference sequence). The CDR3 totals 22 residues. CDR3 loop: CATSRGGELTLRTGSDQETQYF. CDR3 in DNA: TGTGCCACCAGCAGAGGGGGGGAGCTCACCCTGCGGACAGGGTCGGACCAAGAGACCCAGTACTTC.

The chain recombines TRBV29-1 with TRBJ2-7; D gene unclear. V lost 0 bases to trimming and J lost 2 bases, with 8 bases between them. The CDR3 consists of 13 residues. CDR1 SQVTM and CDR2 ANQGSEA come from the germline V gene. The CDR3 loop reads CSVEEREPYEQYF. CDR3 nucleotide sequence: TGCAGCGTTGAAGAAAGGGAACCCTACGAGCAGTACTTC.

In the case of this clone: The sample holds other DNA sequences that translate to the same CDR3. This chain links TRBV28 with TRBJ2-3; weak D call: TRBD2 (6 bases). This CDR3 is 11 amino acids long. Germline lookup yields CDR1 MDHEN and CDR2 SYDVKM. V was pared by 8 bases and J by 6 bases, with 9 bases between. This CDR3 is CASRREDTQYF. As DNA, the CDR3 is TGTGCCAGCCGCCGGGAGGATACGCAGTATTTT.

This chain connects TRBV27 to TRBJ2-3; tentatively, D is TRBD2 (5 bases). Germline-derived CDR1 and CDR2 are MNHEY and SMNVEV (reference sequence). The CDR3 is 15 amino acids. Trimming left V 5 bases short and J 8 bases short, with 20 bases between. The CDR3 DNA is TGTGCCAGCAGTCCCCCGGGATCAAACCGGGGTACGCAGTATTTT. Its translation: CASSPPGSNRGTQYF.

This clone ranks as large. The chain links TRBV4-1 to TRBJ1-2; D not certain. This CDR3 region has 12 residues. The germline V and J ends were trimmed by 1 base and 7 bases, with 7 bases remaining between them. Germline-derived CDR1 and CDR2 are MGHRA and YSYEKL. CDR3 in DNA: TGCGCCAGCAGCCAAGCGTCGGGTGGCTACACCTTC. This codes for CASSQASGGYTF.

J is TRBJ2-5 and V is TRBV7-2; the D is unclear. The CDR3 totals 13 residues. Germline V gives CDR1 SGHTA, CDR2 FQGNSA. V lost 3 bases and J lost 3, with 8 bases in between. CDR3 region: CASSFFTEETQYF. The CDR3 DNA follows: TGTGCCAGCAGCTTTTTTACAGAAGAGACCCAGTACTTC.

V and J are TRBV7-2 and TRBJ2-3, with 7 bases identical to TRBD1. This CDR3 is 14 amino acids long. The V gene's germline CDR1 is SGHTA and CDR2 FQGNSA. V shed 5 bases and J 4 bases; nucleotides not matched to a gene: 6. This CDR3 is CASSTRTGSDTQYF. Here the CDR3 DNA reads TGTGCCAGCAGCACCCGGACAGGTTCAGATACGCAGTATTTT.

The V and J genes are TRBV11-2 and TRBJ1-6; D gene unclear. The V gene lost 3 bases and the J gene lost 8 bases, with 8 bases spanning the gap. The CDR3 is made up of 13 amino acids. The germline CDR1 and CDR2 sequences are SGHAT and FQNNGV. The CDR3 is CASSFIEDSPLHF. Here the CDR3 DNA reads TGTGCCAGCAGCTTTATCGAGGATTCACCCCTCCACTTT.

CDR3 sequence (DNA): TGTGCCAGCAGCCCTACGGCGGGGAACACTGAAGCTTTCTTT. Residues: CASSPTAGNTEAFF. The chain couples TRBV7-3 to TRBJ1-1; D gene unclear. The V and J ends lost 5 bases and 1 base respectively, with 11 bases between them. Germline V gene lookup returns CDR1 SGHTA and CDR2 FQGTGA. The CDR3 loop spans 14 amino acids.